The rows below give T cell receptor beta chains drawn from one sample of a study of human T cells and chemical hapten exposure. In TCRdb, the RACE reads were re-called with MiXCR into one record per CDR3 protein. The table has a few hundred thousand distinct CDR3 sequences, about 6.9% seen once; the top ten hold roughly 5.4%. Sequenced here: whole blood, sampled in connection with sensitization to the hapten diphenylcyclopropenone (DPC). These receptors all come from a woman aged 18 to 35 with alopecia areata. Some clones in this sample may be carry-over from other donors' samples. Each CDR3 is given without its conserved first and last residue. Fields, in order: J gene, V gene, CDR3 protein.

j_gene: TRBJ1-5
v_gene: TRBV7-2
CDR3aa: ASSRGQDVLGQPQH

j_gene: TRBJ1-1
v_gene: TRBV29-1
CDR3aa: SVDRAYMNTEAF

j_gene: TRBJ1-3
v_gene: TRBV3-1
CDR3aa: ASSQGTGGNTIY

j_gene: TRBJ1-4
v_gene: TRBV6-5
CDR3aa: ASRARAPNEKLF

j_gene: TRBJ1-1
v_gene: TRBV20-1
CDR3aa: SASTGKNTEAF

j_gene: TRBJ2-7
v_gene: TRBV13
CDR3aa: ASSSRQGAQEQY

j_gene: TRBJ1-1
v_gene: TRBV12-3/TRBV12-4
CDR3aa: ASRPTGGIAEAF

j_gene: TRBJ2-7
v_gene: TRBV5-5
CDR3aa: ASSLTTSGGASGQY

j_gene: TRBJ1-6
v_gene: TRBV27
CDR3aa: ASSLKTDRGDSPLH

j_gene: TRBJ2-6
v_gene: TRBV9
CDR3aa: ASSPFGYPSGANVLT

j_gene: TRBJ2-3
v_gene: TRBV7-2
CDR3aa: ASSLGPTGFVGTDTQY

j_gene: TRBJ2-3
v_gene: TRBV10-3
CDR3aa: AIQDYLPQDDTQY

j_gene: TRBJ1-5
v_gene: TRBV6-6
CDR3aa: ASSSQGFNQPQH

j_gene: TRBJ1-1
v_gene: TRBV10-2
CDR3aa: ASSERMNTEAF

j_gene: TRBJ1-5
v_gene: TRBV6-1
CDR3aa: ASTGRSNQPQH

j_gene: TRBJ1-3
v_gene: TRBV4-1
CDR3aa: ASSPTWTGSSSGNTIY

j_gene: TRBJ2-5
v_gene: TRBV6-2/TRBV6-3
CDR3aa: ASSSGTSGLKETQY

j_gene: TRBJ2-6
v_gene: TRBV4-1
CDR3aa: ASRETGANVLT

j_gene: TRBJ1-3
v_gene: TRBV7-2
CDR3aa: ASSLGGGVIAGNTIY

j_gene: TRBJ1-5
v_gene: TRBV6-2/TRBV6-3
CDR3aa: ASSYVEGALQPQH

j_gene: TRBJ2-7
v_gene: TRBV11-1
CDR3aa: ASSLSGAEQY

j_gene: TRBJ1-1
v_gene: TRBV18
CDR3aa: ASSPLGVSGTEAF

j_gene: TRBJ1-3
v_gene: TRBV4-1
CDR3aa: ASSQEFFRAQTLSSGNTIY

j_gene: TRBJ2-7
v_gene: TRBV12-3/TRBV12-4
CDR3aa: ASTPYTSSSVDEQY

j_gene: TRBJ1-6
v_gene: TRBV11-1
CDR3aa: ASSHGDLSPLH

j_gene: TRBJ2-1
v_gene: TRBV2
CDR3aa: ASSTAGLNNEQF

j_gene: TRBJ2-7
v_gene: TRBV7-2
CDR3aa: ASSLALGYEQY

j_gene: TRBJ1-1
v_gene: TRBV18
CDR3aa: ASSPGGVLIDFTEAF

j_gene: TRBJ1-5
v_gene: TRBV6-2/TRBV6-3
CDR3aa: AGSFLYQPQH

j_gene: TRBJ1-6
v_gene: TRBV6-2/TRBV6-3
CDR3aa: ASSYSRGLANSPLH

j_gene: TRBJ1-1
v_gene: TRBV12-3/TRBV12-4
CDR3aa: ASRVQGLEAF

j_gene: TRBJ2-6
v_gene: TRBV6-1
CDR3aa: ASSGLWGTGKPGGANVLT

j_gene: TRBJ2-1
v_gene: TRBV29-1
CDR3aa: SVAQGSSYNEQF

j_gene: TRBJ1-2
v_gene: TRBV3-1
CDR3aa: ASSHAAGYT